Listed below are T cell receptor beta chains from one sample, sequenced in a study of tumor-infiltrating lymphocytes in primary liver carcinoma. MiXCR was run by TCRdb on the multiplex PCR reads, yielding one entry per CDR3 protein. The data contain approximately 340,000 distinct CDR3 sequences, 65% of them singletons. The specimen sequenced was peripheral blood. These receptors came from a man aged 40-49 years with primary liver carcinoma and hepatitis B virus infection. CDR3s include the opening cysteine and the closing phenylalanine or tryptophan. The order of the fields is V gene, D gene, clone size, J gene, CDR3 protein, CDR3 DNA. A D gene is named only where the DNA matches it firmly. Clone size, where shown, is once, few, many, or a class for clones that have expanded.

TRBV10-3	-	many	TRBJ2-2	CAISESRPGELFF	TGTGCCATCAGTGAGTCTCGGCCCGGGGAGCTGTTTTTT
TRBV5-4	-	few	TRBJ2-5	CASSLRLANQETQYF	TGTGCCAGCAGCTTGCGCCTAGCGAACCAAGAGACCCAGTACTTC
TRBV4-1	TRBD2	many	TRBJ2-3	CASSPSPQREGRFSDTQYF	TGCGCCAGCAGCCCCTCCCCCCAGCGGGAGGGCCGGTTTTCAGATACGCAGTATTTT
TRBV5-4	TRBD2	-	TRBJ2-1	CARSLEGTSGLNEQFF	TGTGCCAGGAGCTTGGAGGGGACTAGCGGGCTTAATGAGCAGTTCTTC
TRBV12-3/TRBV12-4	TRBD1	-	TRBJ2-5	CASSGTGGLEAQYF	TGTGCCAGCAGTGGGACAGGGGGTTTGGAGGCCCAGTACTTC
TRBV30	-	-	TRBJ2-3	CACHFGATSQYF	TGTGCCTGCCACTTTGGCGCCACATCGCAGTATTTT
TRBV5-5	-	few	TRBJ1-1	CASSLVFLSGGGNTEAFF	TGTGCCAGCAGCTTGGTATTCCTTTCGGGCGGCGGGAACACTGAAGCTTTCTTT
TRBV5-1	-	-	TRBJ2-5	CASRTGSGTQYF	TGCGCCAGCAGGACGGGGAGCGGGACCCAGTACTTC
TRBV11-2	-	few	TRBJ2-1	CATSPGADLYNEQFF	TGTGCCACCAGCCCCGGTGCGGACCTCTACAATGAGCAGTTCTTC
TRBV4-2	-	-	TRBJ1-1	CASSQRPGWWNTEAFF	TGCGCCAGCAGCCAACGTCCAGGGTGGTGGAACACTGAAGCTTTCTTT
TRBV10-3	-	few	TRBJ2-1	CAGSGTPLGNEQFF	TGTGCCGGGTCCGGGACTCCATTGGGCAATGAGCAGTTCTTC
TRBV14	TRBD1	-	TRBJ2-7	CARSQEGDRGYEQYF	TGTGCCAGGAGCCAAGAGGGAGACAGGGGCTACGAGCAGTACTTC
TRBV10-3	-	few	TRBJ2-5	CAIKGSAPQETQYF	TGTGCCATCAAAGGTTCGGCACCCCAAGAGACCCAGTACTTC
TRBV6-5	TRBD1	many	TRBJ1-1	CASSNARGQSEAFF	TGTGCCAGCAGTAATGCCAGGGGGCAGAGTGAAGCTTTCTTT
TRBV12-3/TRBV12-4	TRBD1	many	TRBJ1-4	CASSSRDRGVWSGEKLFF	TGTGCCAGCAGTTCCCGGGACAGGGGAGTTTGGTCTGGTGAAAAACTGTTTTTT
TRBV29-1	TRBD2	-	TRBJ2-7	CSVVTSGRAVEQCF	TGCAGCGTTGTGACTAGCGGGAGGGCGGTCGAGCAGTGCTTC
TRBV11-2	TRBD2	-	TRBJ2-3	CTSSFRLAENADRQYF	TGTACCAGCAGCTTCCGACTAGCGGAGAACGCAGATAGGCAGTATTTT
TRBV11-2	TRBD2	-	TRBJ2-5	CTSSLAGEQETQYF	TGTACCAGCAGTTTAGCGGGGGAACAAGAGACCCAGTACTTC
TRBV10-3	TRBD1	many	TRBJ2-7	CAIKKGDREYEQYF	TGTGCCATCAAAAAGGGGGACAGGGAGTACGAGCAGTACTTC
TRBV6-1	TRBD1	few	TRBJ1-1	CASSARGSKAFF	TGTGCCAGCAGCGCCAGGGGGTCGAAAGCTTTCTTT
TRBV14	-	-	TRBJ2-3	CPSSKSQGSDTQYF	TGTCCCAGCAGCAAGTCCCAGGGTTCGGATACGCAGTATTTT
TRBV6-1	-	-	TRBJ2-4	CASSEITGPPKNIQYF	TGTGCCAGCAGTGAAATTACCGGGCCCCCCAAAAACATTCAGTACTTC
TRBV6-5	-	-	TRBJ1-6	CASSYSVGGNNSPLHF	TGTGCCAGCAGTTACTCAGTAGGGGGAAATAATTCACCCCTTCACTTT
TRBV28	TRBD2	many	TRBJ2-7	CASSAPGLAAYEQYF	TGTGCCAGCAGCGCGCCGGGACTAGCGGCCTACGAGCAGTACTTC
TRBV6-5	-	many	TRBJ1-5	CASSYGQHQPQHF	TGTGCCAGCAGTTACGGCCAACACCAGCCCCAGCATTTT
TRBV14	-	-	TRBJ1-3	CASSVGRPSSGNTIYF	TGTGCCAGCAGCGTGGGACGGCCGAGCTCTGGAAACACCATATATTTT
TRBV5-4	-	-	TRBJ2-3	CAGSPGCGSTDTQYF	TGTGCCGGCAGCCCGGGCTGCGGCAGCACAGATACGCAGTACTTT
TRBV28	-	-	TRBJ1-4	CASGRDNNEKLFF	TGTGCCAGCGGCCGGGACAATAATGAAAAACTGTTTTTT
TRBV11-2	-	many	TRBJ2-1	CASSTQLAGSGYYNEQFF	TGTGCCAGCAGCACACAACTCGCGGGAAGCGGGTACTACAATGAGCAGTTCTTC
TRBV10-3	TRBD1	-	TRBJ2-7	CAISDRQGSSYEQYF	TGTGCCATCAGTGATAGACAGGGTAGCTCCTACGAGCAGTACTTC
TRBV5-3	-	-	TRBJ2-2	CARSPYTEELFF	TGTGCCAGAAGCCCGTACACCGAGGAGCTGTTTTTT
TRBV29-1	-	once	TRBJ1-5	CSVGAAGPQCNQPQHF	TGCAGCGTTGGGGCGGCCGGACCGCAGTGCAATCAGCCCCAACATTTT
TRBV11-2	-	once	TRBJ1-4	CVSSRGTTNEKPFF	TGTGTCAGCAGCCGGGGGACAACTAATGAAAAACCGTTTTTT
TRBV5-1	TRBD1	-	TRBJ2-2	CASSRGQEDAMKLFF	TGCGCCAGCAGCAGAGGACAGGAGGATGCCATGAAGCTGTTTTTT
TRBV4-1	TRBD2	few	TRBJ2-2	CASSQDPGRANGELFF	TGTGCCAGCAGCCAAGACCCCGGGAGGGCCAACGGGGAGCTGTTTTTT